The TCR beta chain described here comes from a study of control samples from healthy donors and cancer patients. TCRdb's table, derived via immunoSEQ multiplex PCR, lists solely in-frame clones and lacks some. The sample lists around 57,000 clones; around 93% were seen once. The clonotype comes from a man younger than 45 with colorectal cancer. The sample comprised PBMCs.

The CDR3 nucleotides read TGCGCCAGCAGCTTGGCTCTCGGGACAGGGGATAAGAATGAAGCTTTCTTT. Protein: CASSLALGTGDKNEAFF. This chain uses TRBV5-1 with TRBJ1-1, with TRBD1 matching over 10 bases. V trimming: 0 bases; J trimming: 7 bases; junction bases outside the gene matches: 12. The CDR3 runs to 17 residues. The germline gives CDR1 SGHRS, CDR2 YFSETQ.